Listed here is a single T cell receptor (beta chain). The data were obtained in a study of shared clonotypes between healthy human individuals. Across the study: The study enrolled a couple of women and three men aged 18 to 49.

This CDR3 spans 10 amino acids. Germline V gene data show CDR1 as LNHDA and CDR2 as SQIVND (reference sequence). Trimming cost V 8 bases and J 5 bases, with 3 bases left between them. It was at deep level that the assay was run. Genomic DNA of each subset was evenly split across several immunoSEQ plates. Assay: immunoSEQ multiplex PCR; the TCRdb copy retains only in-frame clones and omits some. Found here are around 500,000 clones, approximately 81% of them singletons; the top ten hold roughly 13%. This TCR came from a woman between 35 and 50 years old in good health. Some clones in this sample may be carry-over from other donors' samples. This rearrangement joins TRBV19 to TRBJ2-2; no definite D call. Sequencing input: PBMCs. CDR3 loop: CASGTGELFF. CDR3 in DNA: TGTGCCAGTGGAACCGGGGAGCTGTTTTTT.